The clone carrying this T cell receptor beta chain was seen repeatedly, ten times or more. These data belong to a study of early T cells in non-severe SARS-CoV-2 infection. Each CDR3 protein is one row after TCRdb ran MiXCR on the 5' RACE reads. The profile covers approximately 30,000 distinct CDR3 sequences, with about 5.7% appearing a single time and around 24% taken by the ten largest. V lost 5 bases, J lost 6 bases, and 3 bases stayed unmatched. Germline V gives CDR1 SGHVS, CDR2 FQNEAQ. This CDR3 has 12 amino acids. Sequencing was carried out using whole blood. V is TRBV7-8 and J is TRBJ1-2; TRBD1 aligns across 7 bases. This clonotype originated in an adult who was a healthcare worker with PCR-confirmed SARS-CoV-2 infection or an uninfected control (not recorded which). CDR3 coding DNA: TGTGCCAGCAGCCGCGGACAGGATGGCTACACCTTC. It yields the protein CASSRGQDGYTF.